The rows below give T cell receptor beta chains drawn from one sample of a study of blood T cell repertoires in COVID-19. Sequencing was performed with immunoSEQ multiplex PCR; in TCRdb, only in-frame clones are kept and a portion is missing. The profile shows roughly 150,000 clones, 82% of them singletons. Sequenced material: PBMCs or T cells enriched from blood (not recorded which). These TCRs come from a man aged 60-69 years who had recovered from COVID-19. The CDR3 runs from the conserved cysteine through the conserved F or W. D genes are given only for firm matches. A row's size may be missing; if present it is once, few, many or a size class.

size,D,J,V,CDR3,DNA
-,-,TRBJ2-1,TRBV7-7,CASSPSDMSDEQFF,TGTGCTAGCAGCCCCTCGGACATGAGTGATGAGCAGTTCTTC
-,-,TRBJ1-2,TRBV7-2,CASSLGPGHNGYTF,TGTGCCAGCAGCTTAGGTCCAGGGCATAATGGCTACACCTTC
-,-,TRBJ2-5,TRBV28,CASTPGRSGQETQYF,TGTGCCAGCACCCCGGGGCGTAGCGGACAAGAGACCCAGTACTTC
-,TRBD1,TRBJ1-5,TRBV7-8,CASSSGSTGKAQPQHF,TGTGCCAGCAGCTCCGGCTCGACAGGGAAGGCTCAGCCCCAGCATTTT
-,-,TRBJ1-5,TRBV12-2,CASLHKRGQGNQPQHF,TGTGCAAGCCTACACAAGCGGGGACAGGGCAATCAGCCCCAGCATTTT
few,-,TRBJ1-2,TRBV6-5,CASQAGYGYTF,TGTGCCAGCCAGGCAGGCTATGGCTACACCTTC
-,TRBD1,TRBJ2-5,TRBV3-1/TRBV3-2,CASSRDRQETQYF,TGTGCCAGCAGCCGGGACAGGCAAGAGACCCAGTACTTC
few,-,TRBJ1-5,TRBV5-5,CASSFDSYQPQHF,TGTGCCAGCAGCTTTGACAGCTATCAGCCCCAGCATTTT
once,-,TRBJ2-1,TRBV9,CASSVEDNEQFF,TGTGCCAGCAGCGTTGAGGACAATGAGCAGTTCTTC
-,-,TRBJ1-5,TRBV28,CASSLAWANQPQHF,TGTGCCAGCAGTTTAGCCTGGGCCAATCAGCCCCAGCATTTT
-,TRBD2,TRBJ2-7,TRBV7-2,CASSLERGPYEQYF,TGTGCCAGCAGCTTAGAGCGGGGACCCTACGAGCAGTACTTC
-,-,TRBJ2-2,TRBV5-1,CASSLARSDTGELFF,TGCGCCAGCAGCTTGGCCAGGTCGGACACCGGGGAGCTGTTTTTT
-,TRBD1,TRBJ1-2,TRBV5-4,CASSHDRVGGYTF,TGTGCCAGCAGTCACGACAGGGTAGGGGGCTACACCTTC
-,-,TRBJ2-5,TRBV18,CASSPLALETQYF,TGTGCCAGCTCACCTCTAGCGTTGGAGACCCAGTACTTC
-,TRBD1,TRBJ2-1,TRBV5-1,CASSRPGQTYNEQFF,TGCGCCAGCAGCCGACCGGGACAGACCTACAATGAGCAGTTCTTC
-,-,TRBJ1-4,TRBV28,CASSLTDSNEKLFF,TGTGCCAGCAGTTTGACAGACTCAAATGAAAAACTGTTTTTT
-,-,TRBJ1-5,TRBV9,CASSPGTGLPQHF,TGTGCCAGCAGCCCAGGTACAGGGCTGCCCCAGCATTTT
-,-,TRBJ1-2,TRBV20-1,CSASTGSIGYGYTF,TGCAGTGCCAGTACAGGGTCTATCGGCTATGGCTACACCTTC
few,TRBD1,TRBJ1-5,TRBV24-1,CATSDTDRGKSNQPQHF,TGTGCCACCAGTGACACGGACAGGGGGAAGAGCAATCAGCCCCAGCATTTT
-,TRBD2,TRBJ2-3,TRBV19,CASSTLGRGGANTQYF,TGTGCCAGTAGTACCCTCGGGCGGGGGGGCGCAAATACGCAGTATTTT
-,TRBD1,TRBJ2-7,TRBV5-1,CASKTRPGQGGYEQYF,TGCGCCAGCAAGACCCGCCCAGGACAGGGGGGATACGAGCAGTACTTC
-,TRBD1,TRBJ2-6,TRBV19,CASSIRDRGLGANVLTF,TGTGCCAGTAGTATACGGGACAGGGGGCTGGGGGCCAACGTCCTGACTTTC
-,TRBD2,TRBJ2-1,TRBV7-6,CASSIGTSGSGEQFF,TGTGCCAGCAGCATTGGGACTAGCGGGAGTGGCGAGCAGTTCTTC
-,TRBD1,TRBJ2-1,TRBV7-8,CASSLGQGVYNEQFF,TGTGCCAGCAGCCTCGGACAGGGGGTATACAATGAGCAGTTCTTC
few,TRBD1,TRBJ2-2,TRBV28,CASRIRGRSNTGELFF,TGTGCCAGCAGAATAAGGGGGCGGAGTAACACCGGGGAGCTGTTTTTT
-,-,TRBJ1-5,TRBV19,CASSQTGSGNQPQHF,TGTGCCAGTTCTCAAACAGGGTCAGGCAATCAGCCCCAGCATTTT
once,TRBD1,TRBJ1-2,TRBV6-1,CASSEARGRANYGYTF,TGTGCCAGCAGTGAAGCGAGGGGGCGGGCTAACTATGGCTACACCTTC
-,-,TRBJ1-1,TRBV18,CASSLRTAGDGTEAFF,TGTGCCAGCTCACTAAGGACTGCAGGGGATGGGACTGAAGCTTTCTTT
-,-,TRBJ1-6,TRBV28,CASGAPYNSPLHF,TGTGCCAGCGGGGCCCCCTATAATTCACCCCTCCACTTT
-,-,TRBJ2-5,TRBV5-6,CASSWRTAKETQYF,TGTGCCAGCAGCTGGAGGACAGCCAAAGAGACCCAGTACTTC
-,-,TRBJ2-7,TRBV2,CAQTRRAATIYEQYF,TGTGCCCAGACAAGGAGGGCCGCTACAATCTACGAGCAGTACTTC
-,-,TRBJ1-3,TRBV7-2,CASSLVDTRSGNTIYF,TGTGCCAGCAGCTTAGTAGACACCCGCTCTGGAAACACCATATATTTT
few,-,TRBJ1-2,TRBV6-5,CASSTSTDGYTF,-
-,TRBD2,TRBJ2-7,TRBV27,CASSSLPGLAYEQYF,TGTGCCAGCAGTTCGCTCCCGGGACTAGCCTACGAGCAGTACTTC
-,-,TRBJ1-3,TRBV5-4,CASSLFRATGSGNTIYF,TGTGCCAGCAGCTTGTTCCGTGCAACCGGCTCTGGAAACACCATATATTTT
-,TRBD2,TRBJ2-7,TRBV6-5,CASSRDSGTTYEQYF,TGTGCCAGCAGCAGAGATAGCGGGACGACCTACGAGCAGTACTTC
-,-,TRBJ2-3,TRBV7-6,CASSVKGGRGTDTQYF,TGTGCCAGCAGTGTCAAGGGGGGGCGGGGCACAGATACGCAGTATTTT
-,TRBD2,TRBJ2-1,TRBV5-1,CASSLGSGGLFSYNEQFF,TGCGCCAGCAGCTTGGGGAGCGGGGGGCTCTTCTCCTACAATGAGCAGTTCTTC
-,TRBD1,TRBJ2-5,TRBV6-6,CASRPPGQGLQETQYF,TGTGCCAGCAGGCCACCGGGACAGGGACTACAAGAGACCCAGTACTTC
many,-,TRBJ2-4,TRBV28,CASSRRSGAKNIQYF,TGTGCCAGCAGCCGCCGGTCAGGTGCCAAAAACATTCAGTACTTC
-,TRBD1,TRBJ1-1,TRBV28,CASSLQGPTEAFF,TGTGCCAGCAGCCTACAGGGGCCAACTGAAGCTTTCTTT
-,-,TRBJ1-2,TRBV19,CASSPDSQINYGYTF,TGTGCCAGTAGCCCCGACAGTCAAATTAACTATGGCTACACCTTC
few,-,TRBJ2-7,TRBV5-6,CASSLGRLTYEQYF,TGTGCCAGCAGCTTGGGCAGATTAACCTACGAGCAGTACTTC
few,TRBD1,TRBJ2-5,TRBV10-2,CASRRTGDRETQYF,TGCGCCAGCCGCCGGACAGGGGATAGGGAGACCCAGTACTTC
-,-,TRBJ2-7,TRBV29-1,CSVETDTGKYEQYF,TGCAGCGTTGAAACGGACACCGGTAAATACGAGCAGTACTTC
-,TRBD1,TRBJ1-4,TRBV28,CASRDRRTATNEKLFF,TGTGCCAGCAGGGACAGGAGAACTGCAACTAATGAAAAACTGTTTTTT
-,TRBD2,TRBJ2-1,TRBV19,CASLRRGSGGSSYNEQFF,TGTGCCAGTCTCCGGCGTGGTAGCGGGGGGAGCTCCTACAATGAGCAGTTCTTC
-,-,TRBJ2-5,TRBV4-1,CASSQGPVETQYF,TGCGCCAGCAGCCAAGGGCCAGTAGAGACCCAGTACTTC